The entry below describes one T cell receptor beta chain. The antigen this receptor binds is unknown. The read terminates 3 residues ahead of where the CDR3 ends, so the germline J gene completes it. TCR beta CDR3 regions were amplified by multiplex PCR using the immunoSEQ assay from an average of approximately 1,200 ng genomic DNA per sample. Primer bias was corrected in the assay by using a complete synthetic TCR repertoire to establish an amplification baseline. The amplicons were sequenced using the Illumina platform. The study's own analysis went as follows. Sequence errors were corrected by clustering with frequency ratios and a modified nearest-neighbor algorithm, and the sequences were then analyzed in the immunoSEQ Analyzer using IMGT gene definitions. At each rarefaction depth, TCR richness and evenness were averaged across 20 rarefaction repeats, and samples with fewer sequences than that depth were excluded. Wilcoxon rank sum tests with FDR correction were used to compare V, D and J gene relative abundances between the groups. For the blinded duplicates, the intraclass correlation was roughly 96% for TCR richness and averaged around 76% across some 66 gene segments. TCRdb provides this immuneACCESS table in a form limited to in-frame rearrangements. Some clones are lacking; in checked studies, under half of them reflect an unresolved V gene, and why the rest are absent is not known. V and J calls and clone size are copied from that table; D and trimming were computed from the DNA. The table held for this sample gives 42,000 or so clones. 4.8% of the sample lies in the top ten.

From cysteine to phenylalanine, the CDR3 is 15 amino acids long. The CDR3 was read in part: 36 bases, with the frame set at base 1. The CDR1 and CDR2 encoded by the germline V gene are SGHAT and FQNNGV. This entry is derived from a study of T cells in women clearing cervical HPV infection (dated by TCRdb to the late 2010s). With regard to the full study: The cases were some 26 women with histologically confirmed HPV16-related CIN3 or worse, and 2 of those women had invasive cancers. The controls were around 26 women whose single incident HPV16 infection cleared within 12 months with no development of precancer or cancer. Blood from cases was collected at the visit where the lesion was first found, while blood from controls was collected once the infection could no longer be detected. For cases, the median interval between lesion detection and blood sampling was about 140 days, with an interquartile range of roughly 85 to 210 days. Because only a few women had HLA typing data, the possibility that HLA type acted as a confounder could not be ruled out. This exploratory proof-of-principle case-control study, nested within the Guanacaste HPV Natural History Study in Costa Rica, compared TCR repertoires among women with different cervical HPV16 outcomes. Cases were matched to controls by age within five years and by the year the sample was collected. A median age of 34 years was observed in cases versus under 40 in controls, and no significant differences in baseline characteristics were found. In the parent cohort, roughly 10,000 women aged 18 or older were enrolled in Guanacaste, Costa Rica, during about 1993 to 1994 and were followed for six to seven years. Five blinded duplicates per group were added as quality controls, giving 60 or so samples: some 50 participants and 10 replicates. Overall study results and their limits: Because the number of T cells in each sample was unknown, differences in richness could reflect differing T-cell content rather than repertoire biology. Significantly higher TCR repertoire richness was observed in CIN3+ cases than in controls across sequencing depths, whereas no difference in evenness was found. Cases had lower TRBV6-7 relative abundance than controls (about 0.1% versus 0.15%; Bonferroni P = 0.0008). Random forest classifiers combining richness and V gene abundances distinguished cases from controls with an estimated AUC of just under 0.85. The cross-sectional design could not show whether associations preceded infection or resulted from it; effector/memory subsets and HPV-specific T cells were not isolated.

Every participant had a single incident cervical HPV16 infection, and women with prevalent HPV16 infections were excluded. Cervical HPV DNA was detected with MY09/MY11 PCR, and genotyping was done by dot-blot hybridization. Fifteen mL of heparinized blood was centrifuged, after which the buffy coat was aliquoted, frozen at -30 degrees C, and then stored at -80 degrees C. Genomic DNA was extracted from buffy coat specimens using QIAGEN kits. The chain uses TRBV11-2 and TRBJ1-2, with the D gene not confidently named. The sample taken for sequencing was blood buffy coat. The receptor's source is a woman aged 18-70 years with a cervical HPV16 infection that either progressed to CIN3+ or cleared (not recorded which). CDR3 bases read: TGTGCCAGCAGCTCCCCGACGGGGAGGCAAGAGACC. It is translated as CASSSPTGRQET. The full CDR3 reads CASSSPTGRQETYTF. The full variable domain, with segments outside the CDR3 supplied by the reference TRBV11-2 and TRBJ1-2 proteins, appears as EAGVAQSPRYKIIEKRQSVAFWCNPISGHATLYWYQQILGQGPKLLIQFQNNGVVDDSQLPKDRFSAERLKGVDSTLKIQPAKLEDSAVYLCASSSPTGRQETYTFGSGTRLTVV.